This is a list of T cell receptor beta chains from one sample in a study of OX40 agonist ivuxolimab in advanced cancers. The method was immunoSEQ multiplex PCR; TCRdb's version includes in-frame clones alone and lacks a portion of them. The sample lists fewer than 200,000 clones; 85% to 95% were seen once. The source was CD4+ or CD8+ T cells sorted from blood, collected in a trial of the OX40 agonist ivuxolimab. Every receptor here comes from an adult with an advanced solid tumor such as melanoma, head and neck, liver or kidney cancer. Each CDR3 is given without its conserved first and last residue. D genes are given only for firm matches.

j_gene,v_gene,d_gene,CDR3aa
TRBJ1-2,TRBV2,.,ASSAGAAYGYT
TRBJ2-5,TRBV5-5,.,ASSLGQGKETQY
TRBJ2-3,TRBV12-5,.,ASGLGDGRTDTQY
TRBJ1-4,TRBV5-1,TRBD1,ASSSQGASYEKLF
TRBJ2-1,TRBV9,TRBD2,ASSQSGTSYNEQF
TRBJ1-2,TRBV2,.,ASSLNPLNYGYT
TRBJ2-7,TRBV7-9,TRBD1,ASSLSGQASVQY
TRBJ2-7,TRBV21-1,.,ASSKDPLGPAAGCYEQY
TRBJ2-1,TRBV19,.,ASTVGGLGYNEQF
TRBJ1-1,TRBV9,.,ASSVGRDTEAF
TRBJ2-7,TRBV10-1,TRBD2,ASSEWSSGTKNEQY
TRBJ2-5,TRBV28,TRBD1,ASSPQGPGTQY
TRBJ2-6,TRBV18,.,ASSPERASGANVLT
TRBJ1-5,TRBV6-6,.,ASSYGFPNQPQH
TRBJ1-4,TRBV7-6,.,ASSLKIDSATNEKLF
TRBJ1-1,TRBV30,.,AWSSGMNTEAF
TRBJ2-5,TRBV5-6,TRBD2,ASSPQRGPHQETQY
TRBJ2-5,TRBV7-2,.,ASSPRRETQY
TRBJ2-1,TRBV5-1,.,ASSLIAERYNEQF
TRBJ2-7,TRBV4-1,.,ASGQGTPYEQY
TRBJ2-7,TRBV7-6,.,ASSLPDSYEQY
TRBJ2-4,TRBV19,.,ASSMASGTKNIQY
TRBJ2-7,TRBV28,.,ASTLGGGRFFYEQY
TRBJ1-1,TRBV5-8,.,ASSLRGQNTEAF
TRBJ1-5,TRBV2,.,ASRNGVYSNQPQH
TRBJ1-4,TRBV6-1,.,ASSDRRGGREKLF
TRBJ1-1,TRBV11-2,TRBD1,ASSLRTGGSQAF
TRBJ1-1,TRBV7-2,.,ASSRTQGHTEAF
TRBJ2-3,TRBV7-6,TRBD2,ASSRPVLAGADTQY
TRBJ2-7,TRBV10-3,.,AITPGPSIGSYEQY
TRBJ2-3,TRBV7-9,.,ASSLVLPRTDTQY
TRBJ1-3,TRBV5-5,.,ASSIGQSGNTIY
TRBJ1-1,TRBV18,.,ASSPREGRTEAF
TRBJ1-2,TRBV4-3,.,ASSHISFGYT
TRBJ2-5,TRBV2,TRBD1,ASGRDRAQETQY
TRBJ1-2,TRBV6-4,.,ASSEIAGTGGYT
TRBJ1-1,TRBV27,.,ASSLQGAAEAF
TRBJ1-2,TRBV27,.,ASSLSSRGGYT
TRBJ2-7,TRBV6-1,TRBD1,ASSVGTGGIYEQY
TRBJ1-2,TRBV29-1,TRBD1,SVEDGTVDGYT
TRBJ2-5,TRBV18,.,ASSPRPPYEGRGETQY
TRBJ2-4,TRBV6-5,.,ASSYSPGAGNIQY
TRBJ2-5,TRBV5-4,.,ASSTGGYQETQY
TRBJ1-1,TRBV7-3,.,ASSANGGNTEAF
TRBJ1-2,TRBV4-1,TRBD1,ASSHPPGTGDGYT
TRBJ2-7,TRBV28,TRBD2,ASSLGGSGRADYEQY
TRBJ1-3,TRBV7-6,TRBD1,ASSSDPTGEPGNTIY
TRBJ1-3,TRBV7-6,.,ASSRAYSSGNTIY
TRBJ2-7,TRBV4-3,.,ASSQDLRPEQY